Listed below are T cell receptor beta chains from one sample, sequenced in a study of neoadjuvant anti-PD-1 for oral cavity cancer. The table came from immunoSEQ multiplex PCR; TCRdb's copy has only in-frame clones and leaves some out. The sample records some 9,800 clones, roughly three fifths being singletons. Sequences were derived from PBMCs, sampled after nivolumab (anti-PD-1) treatment. The receptors were sampled from a person between 40 and 79 years old with oral cavity squamous cell carcinoma. Each CDR3 is given with its conserved first and last residue. A D gene is named only where the DNA matches it firmly. Size is stated for part of the rows, as once, few or many counts, or as a class when the clone is expanded.

clone_size | d_call | j_call | v_call | cdr3_aa | cdr3_nt
NA | NA | TRBJ2-1 | TRBV10-3 | CAISESGRGRSSYNEQFF | TGTGCCATCAGTGAGTCGGGTCGGGGGCGAAGCTCCTACAATGAGCAGTTCTTC
NA | TRBD2 | TRBJ2-5 | TRBV30 | CARTLAGQETQYF | TGTGCCCGGACATTAGCGGGGCAAGAGACCCAGTACTTC
NA | NA | TRBJ1-2 | TRBV5-3 | CARKSGKGARGGDYGYTF | TGTGCCAGAAAGTCTGGCAAAGGTGCCAGGGGAGGGGACTATGGCTACACCTTC
NA | TRBD2 | TRBJ2-1 | TRBV5-1 | CASSLALAGNEQFF | TGCGCCAGCAGCTTGGCACTAGCGGGGAATGAGCAGTTCTTC
few | NA | TRBJ2-2 | TRBV12-5 | CASSGVNTGELFF | TGTGCTAGCTCAGGGGTTAACACCGGGGAGCTGTTTTTT
NA | TRBD1 | TRBJ1-1 | TRBV19 | CASSRQGGWAEAFF | TGTGCCAGTAGTCGACAGGGGGGGTGGGCTGAAGCTTTCTTT
NA | NA | TRBJ1-5 | TRBV2 | CASSEGSNQPQHF | TGTGCCAGCAGTGAGGGAAGCAATCAGCCCCAGCATTTT
NA | NA | TRBJ1-1 | TRBV6-4 | CASSDLSTNTEAFF | TGTGCCAGCAGTGATCTCTCAACGAACACTGAAGCTTTCTTT
NA | NA | TRBJ2-7 | TRBV11-2 | CASKGPAYEQYF | TGTGCCAGCAAGGGACCGGCCTACGAGCAGTACTTC
NA | TRBD1 | TRBJ1-2 | TRBV2 | CASSLRQGADGYTF | TGTGCCAGCAGTCTGAGACAGGGGGCGGATGGCTACACCTTC
NA | NA | TRBJ2-2 | TRBV15 | CATSGAGTHTGELFF | TGTGCCACCAGCGGTGCCGGGACCCACACCGGGGAGCTGTTTTTT
NA | NA | TRBJ2-5 | TRBV18 | CASSPPEALQETQYF | TGTGCCAGCTCACCACCGGAGGCACTGCAAGAGACCCAGTACTTC
NA | TRBD1 | TRBJ2-5 | TRBV13 | CASSPRQGWEETQYF | TGTGCCAGCAGCCCCAGACAGGGGTGGGAGGAGACCCAGTACTTC
NA | NA | TRBJ2-1 | TRBV5-1 | CASSLQGSNAEQFF | TGCGCCAGCAGCTTACAGGGAAGCAACGCTGAGCAGTTCTTC
NA | NA | TRBJ1-3 | TRBV6-5 | CASSLRRGNTIYF | TGTGCCAGCAGTTTAAGGAGAGGAAACACCATATATTTT
once | TRBD2 | TRBJ2-3 | TRBV7-3 | CASSLGGLAGDTDTQYF | TGTGCCAGCAGCTTAGGGGGACTAGCGGGGGACACAGATACGCAGTATTTT
NA | NA | TRBJ1-2 | TRBV25-1 | CASSENIRGPDYGYTF | TGTGCCAGCAGTGAAAATATACGAGGGCCAGACTATGGCTACACCTTC
NA | TRBD2 | TRBJ2-5 | TRBV9 | CASSPRLRGGVETQYF | TGTGCCAGCAGCCCGCGTCTAAGGGGAGGGGTAGAGACCCAGTACTTC
few | NA | TRBJ2-1 | TRBV18 | CASSPRLHEQFF | TGTGCCAGCTCACCAAGGTTGCATGAGCAGTTCTTC
NA | TRBD1 | TRBJ1-1 | TRBV7-9 | CASSQTGIYTEAFF | TGTGCCAGCAGCCAGACAGGGATTTACACTGAAGCTTTCTTT
NA | NA | TRBJ2-1 | TRBV30 | CASTGGRERYNEQFF | TGTGCCTCAACAGGGGGGCGGGAGAGATACAATGAGCAGTTCTTC
few | NA | TRBJ1-1 | TRBV4-2 | CASSQIGYPEAFF | TGTGCCAGCAGCCAAATCGGCTATCCCGAAGCTTTCTTT
NA | NA | TRBJ1-5 | TRBV2 | CASSEVTGGNQPQHF | TGTGCCAGCAGTGAGGTCACGGGAGGCAATCAGCCCCAGCATTTT
NA | NA | TRBJ1-5 | TRBV7-8 | CASSPNNGYSNQPQHF | TGTGCCAGCAGCCCAAACAACGGTTATAGCAATCAGCCCCAGCATTTT
NA | NA | TRBJ1-5 | TRBV10-3 | CAISDQSPNQPQHF | TGTGCCATCAGTGATCAGTCCCCAAATCAGCCCCAGCATTTT
NA | NA | TRBJ1-2 | TRBV19 | CASSPDGFYGYTF | TGTGCCAGTAGTCCGGACGGATTCTATGGCTACACCTTC
NA | NA | TRBJ2-1 | TRBV5-6 | CASSLGRPNEQFF | TGTGCCAGCAGCTTGGGCAGGCCGAATGAGCAGTTCTTC
NA | TRBD2 | TRBJ2-2 | TRBV4-1 | CASSQDSGGPNTGELFF | TGCGCCAGCAGCCAAGATAGCGGGGGTCCAAACACCGGGGAGCTGTTTTTT
NA | NA | TRBJ1-4 | TRBV5-6 | CASSLPGFNEKLFF | TGTGCCAGCAGCTTACCGGGTTTTAATGAAAAACTGTTTTTT
NA | NA | TRBJ2-7 | TRBV5-1 | CASSLLRGTYEQYF | TGCGCCAGCAGCTTGCTAAGGGGAACCTACGAGCAGTACTTC
NA | TRBD2 | TRBJ2-7 | TRBV6-5 | CATPPASGSSYEQYF | TGTGCCACCCCGCCGGCTAGCGGGAGCTCCTACGAGCAGTACTTC
once | TRBD1 | TRBJ2-3 | TRBV5-1 | CASSLAQGAKGSTDTQYF | TGCGCCAGCAGCTTGGCACAGGGGGCAAAGGGCAGCACAGATACGCAGTATTTT
NA | NA | TRBJ2-7 | TRBV19 | CASRPGTALYEQYF | TGTGCCAGTAGACCAGGGACGGCCCTCTACGAGCAGTACTTC
NA | TRBD1 | TRBJ1-1 | TRBV2 | CAGSAGQGVKAFF | TGTGCCGGCAGTGCTGGACAGGGGGTTAAAGCTTTCTTT
once | TRBD1 | TRBJ1-6 | TRBV27 | CASSLTPDRLYPLHF | TGTGCCAGCAGTTTAACTCCGGACAGGCTCTATCCCCTCCACTTT
NA | NA | TRBJ1-1 | TRBV2 | CASSERVNTEAFF | TGTGCCAGCAGTGAAAGGGTGAACACTGAAGCTTTCTTT